The sequence of this T cell receptor beta chain was determined in a study of shared T cell receptors in the human thymus. Only a few counts were recorded for this clone. This CDR3 contains 13 residues. V lost 5 bases, J lost 8 bases, and 15 bases lay in between. Germline CDR1 MDHEN, CDR2 SYDVKM. Data came from immunoSEQ multiplex PCR; TCRdb stores just in-frame clones and leaves some out. The profile covers 550,000 to 800,000 clones, with 70% to 90% appearing a single time and roughly 0.01% taken by the ten largest. The same data also went into a second study, on human thymus T cells. This second study says: Resections from corrective heart surgery supplied the thymus tissue.

This clonotype originated in a girl less than two years old with a congenital heart defect. The source material was thymocytes. The rearrangement links TRBV28 to TRBJ1-2; the D gene is possibly TRBD1 (6 bases). Written as DNA, the CDR3 is TGTGCCAGCAGTCTGGACAGTACGTGGGGCTACACCTTC. Protein: CASSLDSTWGYTF.